This T cell receptor beta chain was captured by sequencing in a study of blood T cells in healthy people across ages. General study points: It was held that diversity estimates obtained from one million T cells represented underestimates. Long-lived donors had more naive CD4+ cells and higher diversity than aged donors.

A word on this clonotype: What it binds is not known.

A sample-barcoded 5' primer and a J-beta primer mix were used in a second PCR of about 7 to 12 cycles. TCRdb recomputed calls from the 5' RACE reads with MiXCR, one row per CDR3 protein. The sample lists about 2 million distinct CDR3 sequences, approximately 50% occurring once. V lost 1 base, J lost 2 bases, and 14 bases lay in between. The germline gives CDR1 SGHAT, CDR2 FQDESV (reference sequence). This CDR3 comprises 16 residues. Drawing of peripheral blood yielded roughly 9.8 milliliters from each donor. Every sample had a minimum of 6.5 million PBMCs isolated. The rearrangement uses TRBV11-1 and TRBJ2-5, with D uncertain. Sequencing was performed on blood. This TCR came from a woman aged 40 to 55 in good health. The CDR3 DNA reads TGTGCCAGCAGCTTAGGTTCACAGCCTCTACAAGAGACCCAGTACTTC. Residues: CASSLGSQPLQETQYF.